The 3 T cell receptor beta chains below come from one sample, sequenced in a study of shared clonotypes between healthy human individuals. TCRdb's copy holds only in-frame clones and misses some; the assay was immunoSEQ multiplex PCR. The sample lists millions of clones; just over 90% were seen once. The material sequenced was naive CD4+ T cells sorted from blood. Subset specified: CD45RA+ positively selected. These receptors all stem from a man between 18 and 29 years old in good health.

The CDR3, as DNA: TGTGCCAGCAGAAAGGGGTTTCGCACAGATACGCAGTATTTT. It codes for CASRKGFRTDTQYF. This chain connects TRBV6-5 to TRBJ2-3; weak D call: TRBD1 (5 bases). Germline V gene sequence: CDR1 MNHEY, CDR2 SVGAGI. V was cut by 6 bases and J by 1 base, with 11 bases left in between. This CDR3 comprises 14 residues.

This sequence joins TRBV28 and TRBJ2-7, with a tentative D call TRBD1 (5 bases). Between the trimmed V and J ends, which lost 5 bases and 1 base, there was a span of 6 bases. Germline loops: CDR1 MDHEN, CDR2 SYDVKM. The CDR3 has 12 residues. CDR3 loop: CASSAGSYEQYF. The CDR3 region has the DNA TGTGCCAGCAGTGCAGGGTCCTACGAGCAGTACTTC.

The chain couples TRBV6-1 to TRBJ2-7, with 11 positions matching TRBD1. J lost 4 bases, V lost 4 bases, and 3 bases had no gene match. In germline, CDR1 is MNHNS, CDR2 SASEGT. CDR3 length: 14 amino acids. The CDR3, as DNA: TGTGCCAGCAGTGCGGACAGGGGGCCATACGAGCAGTACTTC. This codes for CASSADRGPYEQYF.